The source of this T cell receptor (beta chain) is a study of control samples from healthy donors and cancer patients. Generated by immunoSEQ multiplex PCR, the TCRdb table keeps only in-frame clones and is missing some. The sample consists of about 110,000 clones, just over 90% of them appearing once. Germline V gives CDR1 MNHEY, CDR2 SVGAGI. The CDR3 loop spans 15 amino acids. Trimming removed 0 bases from V and 7 bases from J, with 12 bases in between. J is TRBJ1-4 and V is TRBV6-5; unclear D gene. This receptor was taken from a human donor in good health. The donor label of this sample is uncertain. Sequenced material: blood. In DNA, the CDR3 is TGTGCCAGCAGTTACTCGGTTTCCCCAGGTGAAAAACTGTTTTTT. Translated: CASSYSVSPGEKLFF.